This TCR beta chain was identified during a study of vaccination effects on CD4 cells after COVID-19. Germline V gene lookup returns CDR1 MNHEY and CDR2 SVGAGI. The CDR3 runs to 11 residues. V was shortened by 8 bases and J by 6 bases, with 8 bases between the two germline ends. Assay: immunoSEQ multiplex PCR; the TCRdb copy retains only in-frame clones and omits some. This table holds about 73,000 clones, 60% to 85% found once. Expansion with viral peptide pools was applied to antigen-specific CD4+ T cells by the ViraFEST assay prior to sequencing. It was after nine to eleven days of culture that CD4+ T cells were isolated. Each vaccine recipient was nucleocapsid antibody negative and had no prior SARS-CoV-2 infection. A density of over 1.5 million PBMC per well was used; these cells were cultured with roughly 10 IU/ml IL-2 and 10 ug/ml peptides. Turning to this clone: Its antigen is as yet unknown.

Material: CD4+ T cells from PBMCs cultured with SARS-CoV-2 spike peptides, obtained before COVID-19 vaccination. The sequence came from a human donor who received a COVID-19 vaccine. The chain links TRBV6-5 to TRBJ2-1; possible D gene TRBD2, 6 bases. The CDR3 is CASRDFNEQFF. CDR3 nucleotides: TGTGCCAGCCGGGACTTCAATGAGCAGTTCTTC.